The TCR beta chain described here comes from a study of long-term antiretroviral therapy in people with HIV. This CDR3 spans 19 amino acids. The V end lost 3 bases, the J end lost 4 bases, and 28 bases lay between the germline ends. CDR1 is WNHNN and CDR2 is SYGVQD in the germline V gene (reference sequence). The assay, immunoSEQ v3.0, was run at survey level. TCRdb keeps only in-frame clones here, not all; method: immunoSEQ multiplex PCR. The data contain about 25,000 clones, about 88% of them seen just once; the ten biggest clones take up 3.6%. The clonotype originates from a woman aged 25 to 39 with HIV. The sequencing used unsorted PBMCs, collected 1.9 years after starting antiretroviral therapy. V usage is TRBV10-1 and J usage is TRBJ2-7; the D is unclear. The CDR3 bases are TGCGCCAGCAGTGAATCGACCTTAAGAACGTGCCCCTATTTTTACGAGCAGTACGTC. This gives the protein CASSESTLRTCPYFYEQYV.